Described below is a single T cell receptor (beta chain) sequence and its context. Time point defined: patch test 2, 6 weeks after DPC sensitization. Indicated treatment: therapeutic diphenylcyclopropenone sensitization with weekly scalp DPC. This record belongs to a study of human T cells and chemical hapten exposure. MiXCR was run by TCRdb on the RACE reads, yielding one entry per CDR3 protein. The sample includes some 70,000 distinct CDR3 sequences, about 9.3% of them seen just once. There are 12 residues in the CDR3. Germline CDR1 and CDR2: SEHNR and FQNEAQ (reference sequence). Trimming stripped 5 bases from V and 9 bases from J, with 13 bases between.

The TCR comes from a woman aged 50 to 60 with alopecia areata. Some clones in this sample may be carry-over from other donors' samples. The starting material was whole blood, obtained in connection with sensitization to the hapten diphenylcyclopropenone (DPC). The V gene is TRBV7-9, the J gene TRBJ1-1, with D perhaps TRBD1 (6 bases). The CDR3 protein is CASSPETGQAFF. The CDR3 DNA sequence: TGTGCCAGCAGCCCGGAGACAGGCCAAGCTTTCTTT. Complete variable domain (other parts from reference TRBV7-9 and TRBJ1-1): DTGVSQNPRHKITKRGQNVTFRCDPISEHNRLYWYRQTLGQGPEFLTYFQNEAQLEKSRLLSDRFSAERPKGSFSTLEIQRTEQGDSAMYLCASSPETGQAFFGQGTRLTVV.